The 25 T cell receptor beta chains presented below share a single source sample, sequenced in a study of spatial heterogeneity in lung cancer. Study-level results: Mutation tallies in tumors tracked expanded intratumoral alpha and beta TCR counts.

Time point given: sample taken at primary tumor resection. Their cognate antigens are unknown. Using its own MiXCR run on the 5' RACE reads, TCRdb lists one record per CDR3 protein. Of about 6,000 distinct CDR3 sequences in the sample, 14% are singletons; the top ten hold about 11%. Sequences were derived from lung tumor tissue, sampled at surgery. All receptors derive from a male donor with early-stage non-small cell lung cancer.

There are many counts of this clonotype. At one boundary the junction diverges from the germline segment, which might be a read error. The rearrangement links TRBV13 to TRBJ2-3; 9 bases map to TRBD2. Germline CDR1 and CDR2: PRHDT and FYEKMQ (reference sequence). This CDR3 has 17 residues. CDR3 residues: CASSLGPPAGGADTQYF. DNA of the CDR3: TGTGCCAGCAGCCTAGGGCCCCCGGCGGGAGGGGCAGATACGCAGTATTTT.

V is TRBV7-8 and J is TRBJ2-5, with D unclear. Trimming stripped 1 base from V and 5 bases from J, with 14 bases between. This CDR3 contains 15 residues. The V gene's germline CDR1 is SGHVS and CDR2 FQNEAQ. In DNA form, the CDR3 reads TGTGCCAGCAGCTTAGAATTAGTCGGACCCGAGACCCAGTACTTC. It is translated as CASSLELVGPETQYF.

V gene TRBV7-9 combines with J gene TRBJ2-7; the D is unclear. Germline CDR1 and CDR2: SEHNR and FQNEAQ (reference sequence). The CDR3 has 13 residues. Trimming removed 5 bases from V and 6 bases from J, with 14 bases in between. The CDR3 DNA sequence: TGTGCCAGCAGCCTACCGACGGCCCGCGAGCAGTACTTC. This translates into CASSLPTAREQYF.

By its share, this clonotype is medium-sized. This sequence joins TRBV20-1 and TRBJ1-1; D is uncertain. Germline CDR1 and CDR2: DFQATT and SNEGSKA (reference sequence). V gave up 6 bases and J gave up 0 bases, with 8 bases separating them. The CDR3 is 12 residues long. CDR3: CSAPPVNTEAFF. CDR3 DNA sequence: TGCAGTGCACCCCCGGTGAACACTGAAGCTTTCTTT.

By share of the sample, this clonotype is medium-sized. The genes are TRBV30 and TRBJ2-2, with 11 bases aligning to TRBD2. The CDR3 length is 18 residues. Germline V gene data show CDR1 as GTSNPN and CDR2 as SVGIG (reference sequence). The J segment lost 0 bases and the V segment lost 4 bases, leaving 10 bases of the junction unmatched. The CDR3 region is CAWISSGLAETNTGELFF. The CDR3 DNA is TGTGCCTGGATCTCGTCGGGACTAGCGGAGACGAACACCGGGGAGCTGTTTTTT.

The chain has TRBV11-3 and TRBJ2-6, with D possibly being TRBD1 or TRBD2 (5 bases each). This CDR3 has 15 amino acids. V was clipped by 5 bases and J by 0 bases, with 8 bases between them. The V gene's germline CDR1 is SGHNT and CDR2 YENEEA. The chain's CDR3 is CASSRGDSGANVLTF. CDR3 nucleotides: TGTGCCAGCAGCCGAGGGGACTCTGGGGCCAACGTCCTGACTTTC.

This clonotype has ten or more counts. The gene calls are TRBV14 and TRBJ1-2, with D unclear. This CDR3 has 13 amino acids. Germline-derived CDR1 and CDR2 are SGHDN and FVKESK. Trimming removed 5 bases at V and 6 bases at J, with 13 bases between. The CDR3 DNA sequence: TGTGCCAGCAGCGTTACGGCAATGGATGGCTACACCTTC. It yields the protein CASSVTAMDGYTF. Full variable domain (outside the CDR3, taken from reference TRBV14 and TRBJ1-2): EAGVTQFPSHSVIEKGQTVTLRCDPISGHDNLYWYRRVMGKEIKFLLHFVKESKQDESGMPNNRFLAERTGGTYSTLKVQPAELEDSGVYFCASSVTAMDGYTFGSGTRLTVV.

This clonotype was recorded at least ten times. The rearrangement uses TRBV9 and TRBJ2-1, with 9 bases fitting TRBD1. CDR1 and CDR2 from the germline V gene are SGDLS and YYNGEE. The CDR3 is 15 residues long. Germline trimming cut 0 bases from V and 14 bases from J; bases unmatched to any gene: 12. The CDR3 DNA sequence: TGTGCCAGCAGCGTAGGTACAGGGGGCCCAACCGAGGAGTTCTTC. Amino acids: CASSVGTGGPTEEFF.

This clonotype was detected ten times or more. The rearrangement uses TRBV25-1 and TRBJ2-7; D unclear. V lost 6 bases, J lost 2 bases, and 5 bases lay in between. CDR3 length: 11 residues. Germline assignment: CDR1 MGHDK and CDR2 SYGVNS. The CDR3 is CASRTPYEQYF. The CDR3 DNA reads TGTGCCAGCAGGACCCCCTACGAGCAGTACTTC.

This chain connects TRBV3-1 to TRBJ2-1; D might be TRBD2 (6 bases). This CDR3 is built from 15 residues. Germline-derived CDR1 and CDR2 are LGHDT and YNNKEL (reference sequence). Trimming removed 2 bases from V and 4 bases from J, with 12 bases in between. The CDR3 bases are TGTGCCAGCAGCCAAAAGGGGACTCTGTACAATGAGCAGTTCTTC. Its protein product is CASSQKGTLYNEQFF.

This clonotype counts as medium-sized. The chain carries TRBV6-6 and TRBJ2-3; D call uncertain. The germline gives CDR1 MNHNY, CDR2 SVGAGI (reference sequence). The CDR3 totals 15 residues. The V end was cut by 4 bases, the J end by 0 bases, with 11 bases between. CDR3 protein: CASSSYLSSTDTQYF. Here the CDR3 DNA reads TGTGCCAGCAGTTCTTACCTCTCTAGCACAGATACGCAGTATTTT.

Sample share makes this clonotype medium-sized. This chain joins TRBV10-3 and TRBJ2-5, with a possible D match to TRBD2 (5 bases). Germline CDR1 and CDR2: ENHRY and SYGVKD. CDR3 size: 14 residues. V lost 10 bases to trimming and J lost 1 base, with 16 bases between them. The CDR3 protein is CATSAAAFQETQYF. The DNA of the CDR3 is TGTGCCACAAGTGCAGCGGCCTTCCAAGAGACCCAGTACTTC.

This clonotype was observed many times. The J gene is TRBJ1-5, the V gene TRBV20-1; 7 bases fit TRBD1. The CDR3 sequence is 18 residues long. The ends lost 2 bases at V and 2 bases at J; junction bases unmatched: 15. In germline, CDR1 is DFQATT, CDR2 SNEGSKA (reference sequence). The CDR3 loop is CSARRDQGVPRGNQPQHF. The CDR3 nucleotides are TGCAGTGCTAGACGGGACCAGGGGGTGCCGCGAGGCAATCAGCCCCAGCATTTT.

This clonotype is deemed medium-sized (0.01 to 0.1%). The rearrangement links TRBV12-3 or TRBV12-4 to TRBJ2-7; no definite D call. The length of the CDR3 is 11 residues. Trimming cost V 6 bases and J 6 bases, with 9 bases left between them. CDR3 protein: CASRVNGEQYF. Written as DNA, the CDR3 is TGTGCCAGCAGGGTAAACGGCGAGCAGTACTTC.

This clonotype has at least ten counts. Written as DNA, the CDR3 is TGTGCCTCTAGCGGGTCCCACACAGATACGCAGTATTTT. Protein: CASSGSHTDTQYF. The rearrangement uses TRBV30 and TRBJ2-3; 8 bases fit TRBD2. The CDR3 runs to 13 residues. Germline-derived CDR1 and CDR2 are GTSNPN and SVGIG (reference sequence). After removal of 7 bases from V and 2 bases from J, the junction contained 5 bases not matched to a gene.

In this sample, this clonotype is medium-sized. This chain uses TRBV11-2 with TRBJ2-1, with TRBD1 identical over 7 bases. Germline-derived CDR1 and CDR2 are SGHAT and FQNNGV. V dropped 4 bases and J dropped 9; count of bases not matched to a gene: 12. The CDR3 is made up of 15 amino acids. CDR3 region: CASSSLYRGLSEQFF. CDR3 bases: TGTGCCAGCAGCTCCCTATACAGGGGTCTAAGTGAGCAGTTCTTC. Variable domain in full (rest from reference TRBV11-2 and TRBJ2-1): EAGVAQSPRYKIIEKRQSVAFWCNPISGHATLYWYQQILGQGPKLLIQFQNNGVVDDSQLPKDRFSAERLKGVDSTLKIQPAKLEDSAVYLCASSSLYRGLSEQFFGPGTRLTVL.

Sample share makes this clonotype medium-sized. This chain uses TRBV10-3 with TRBJ1-1; TRBD1 is a possible D gene (6 bases). The CDR3 has 15 residues. Deletions cut 10 bases from V and 1 base from J, with 19 bases between. The germline V gene has CDR1 ENHRY and CDR2 SYGVKD. CDR3 loop: CATSESGTTNTEAFF. Written as DNA, the CDR3 is TGTGCCACCTCGGAAAGTGGGACAACGAACACTGAAGCTTTCTTT.

This clonotype is labeled medium-sized (0.01 to 0.1%). The chain couples TRBV7-2 to TRBJ2-1, with 7 bases matching TRBD2. Germline trimming cut 3 bases from V and 0 bases from J; bases unmatched to any gene: 5. CDR1 and CDR2 (germline): SGHTA, FQGNSA. This CDR3 contains 16 residues. The CDR3 DNA follows: TGTGCCAGCAGCTTCGCGGTAGCGGGCTCCTACAATGAGCAGTTCTTC. Protein product: CASSFAVAGSYNEQFF.

The chain is built from TRBV6-2 or TRBV6-3 and TRBJ2-7; D may be TRBD2 (6 bases). CDR3 length: 12 amino acids. V lost 6 bases and J lost 6, with 12 bases in between. Germline CDR1 is MNHEY and CDR2 is SVGEGT. The DNA of the CDR3 is TGTGCCAGCAGCTTCCGGGGGATCGAGCAGTACTTC. Its protein is CASSFRGIEQYF.

This clonotype was picked up one time. The rearrangement links TRBV7-3 to TRBJ1-1; no clear D. V lost 5 bases and J lost 2, with 9 bases in between. From germline, CDR1 is SGHTA and CDR2 FQGTGA. The CDR3 loop spans 13 amino acids. CDR3 loop: CASSEGLNTEAFF. The CDR3, as DNA: TGTGCCAGCAGCGAGGGATTAAACACTGAAGCTTTCTTT. The whole variable domain, remainder taken from reference TRBV7-3 and TRBJ1-1, is GAGVSQTPSNKVTEKGKYVELRCDPISGHTALYWYRQSLGQGPEFLIYFQGTGAADDSGLPNDRFFAVRPEGSVSTLKIQRTERGDSAVYLCASSEGLNTEAFFGQGTRLTVV.

The chain recombines TRBV7-9 with TRBJ2-1; 12 bases match TRBD2. Germline trimming cut 5 bases from V and 6 bases from J; bases unmatched to any gene: 11. CDR1 SEHNR and CDR2 FQNEAQ come from the germline V gene (reference sequence). The CDR3 spans 17 residues. The CDR3 spells CASSLNPGLAGFNEQFF. CDR3 in DNA: TGTGCCAGCAGCCTGAACCCGGGACTAGCGGGCTTCAATGAGCAGTTCTTC.

By sample share, this clonotype is medium-sized (0.01 to 0.1%). The V and J genes are TRBV2 and TRBJ1-2; tentatively, D is TRBD1 (6 bases). CDR1 is SNHLY and CDR2 is FYNNEI in the germline V gene. Trimming took 7 bases from V and 6 from J, leaving 18 bases between them. The CDR3 has 14 residues. The DNA for the CDR3 is TGTGCCAGCAACCTACAGGGAAAGAGGGATGGCTACACCTTC. Translated, it gives CASNLQGKRDGYTF. Combining the CDR3 with reference TRBV2 and TRBJ1-2 gives the whole variable domain EPEVTQTPSHQVTQMGQEVILRCVPISNHLYFYWYRQILGQKVEFLVSFYNNEISEKSEIFDDQFSVERPDGSNFTLKIRSTKLEDSAMYFCASNLQGKRDGYTFGSGTRLTVV.

This clonotype is categorized as medium-sized. J is TRBJ1-3 and V is TRBV7-6, with 9 bases that match TRBD1. The CDR3 is 16 residues long. Trimming cost V 0 bases and J 3 bases; bases outside gene matches: 3. Germline CDR1 reads SGHVS; CDR2 reads FNYEAQ. Here the CDR3 DNA reads TGTGCCAGCAGCTTAGCTGGACAGGGGTATGGAAACACCATATATTTT. Amino acid sequence: CASSLAGQGYGNTIYF.

This clonotype is classed as medium-sized. The CDR3 here is CASSTGTGPDTQYF. The DNA of the CDR3 is TGCGCCAGCAGCACCGGGACAGGGCCAGATACGCAGTATTTT. V and J are TRBV5-1 and TRBJ2-3; 9 bases are a match to TRBD1. This CDR3 region has 14 residues. V lost 4 bases, J lost 4 bases, and 4 bases stayed unmatched. Per germline, CDR1 SGHRS and CDR2 YFSETQ.

Ten or more counts support this clonotype. The rearrangement links TRBV29-1 to TRBJ2-3; TRBD1 agrees at 9 bases. The CDR3 is 13 residues long. J gave up 2 bases and V 6 bases, and 3 bases lay outside the gene matches. Germline lookup yields CDR1 SQVTM and CDR2 ANQGSEA. The CDR3 is CSVRQGVTDTQYF. Here the CDR3 DNA reads TGCAGCGTACGACAGGGGGTCACAGATACGCAGTATTTT.